This is a list of T cell receptor beta chains from one sample in a study of T cells expressing NK-cell markers. No DNA is given; TCRdb re-called the 5' RACE reads and lists each CDR3 protein once. The table counts 450,000 to 600,000 distinct CDR3 sequences; approximately 3.6% lies in the top ten. Specimen: blood T cells: a sorted CD56 or NKG2C T cell subset, CD4+ or CD8+ T cells, or bulk PBMC T cells (not recorded which). These receptor sequences come from a man aged 18 to 29 in good health. CDR3s include the opening cysteine and the closing phenylalanine or tryptophan.

>TRBV6-5|TRBJ2-7
CASSNYRDRGREQYF
>TRBV12-3/TRBV12-4|TRBJ1-3
CASSFPGSSGNTIYF
>TRBV29-1|TRBJ1-4
CSVAVNRADEKLFF
>TRBV4-3|TRBJ2-1
CASSHRGPLSNEQFF
>TRBV27|TRBJ2-2
CASSTGSRELFF
>TRBV29-1|TRBJ2-1
CSVRDRGWDNEQFF
>TRBV6-2/TRBV6-3|TRBJ2-7
CASSELRGPNEQYF
>TRBV3-1|TRBJ2-1
CASSQDEWRDPSSYNEQFF
>TRBV12-3/TRBV12-4|TRBJ2-6
CASSPLQLGVLTF
>TRBV5-5|TRBJ2-1
CASSILGTSGSSFF
>TRBV20-1|TRBJ2-5
CSAGTSGNQETQYF
>TRBV10-3|TRBJ2-1
CAISAGQYEQFF
>TRBV10-3|TRBJ2-7
CAIRRGTNNIEYEQYF
>TRBV29-1|TRBJ1-2
CSVPGSDYGYTF
>TRBV5-1|TRBJ2-3
CASSSQVNGEDTQYF